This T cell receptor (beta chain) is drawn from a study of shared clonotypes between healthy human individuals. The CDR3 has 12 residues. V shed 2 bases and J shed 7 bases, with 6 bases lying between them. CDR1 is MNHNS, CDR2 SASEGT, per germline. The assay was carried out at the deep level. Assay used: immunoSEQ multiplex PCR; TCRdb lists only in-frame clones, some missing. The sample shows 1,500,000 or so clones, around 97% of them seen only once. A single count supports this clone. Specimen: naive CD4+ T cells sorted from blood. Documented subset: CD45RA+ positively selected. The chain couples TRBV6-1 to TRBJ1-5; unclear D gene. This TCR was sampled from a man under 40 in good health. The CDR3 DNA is TGTGCCAGCAGTGAATATCAGCAGCCCCAGCATTTT. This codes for CASSEYQQPQHF.